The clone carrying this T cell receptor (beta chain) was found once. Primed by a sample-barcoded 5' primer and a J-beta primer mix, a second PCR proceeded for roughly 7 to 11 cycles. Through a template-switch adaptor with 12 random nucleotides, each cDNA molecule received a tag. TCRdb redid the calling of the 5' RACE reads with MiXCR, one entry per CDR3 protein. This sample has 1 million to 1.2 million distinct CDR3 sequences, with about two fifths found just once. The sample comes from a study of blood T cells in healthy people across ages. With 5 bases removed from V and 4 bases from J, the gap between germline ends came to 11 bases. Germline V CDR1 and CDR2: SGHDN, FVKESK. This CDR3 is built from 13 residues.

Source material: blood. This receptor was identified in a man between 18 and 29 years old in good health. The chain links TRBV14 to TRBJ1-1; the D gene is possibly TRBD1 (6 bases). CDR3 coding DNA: TGTGCCAGCAGCTCTCAGGGGCCCACTGAAGCTTTCTTT. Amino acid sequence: CASSSQGPTEAFF.